This paragraph reports one T cell receptor beta chain. The data were produced by immunoSEQ multiplex PCR, yet TCRdb's version contains in-frame clones alone and is incomplete. The data hold 300,000 to 350,000 clones, with about nine tenths observed a single time. The CDR3 is 16 amino acids. V dropped 6 bases and J dropped 5; count of bases not matched to a gene: 13. The germline CDR1 and CDR2 sequences are LNHDA and SQIVND (reference sequence). The data belong to a study of blood T cell repertoires in COVID-19. The specimen was peripheral blood. The TCR originated in a woman aged 60-70 years with COVID-19, enrolled during active disease. The rearrangement joins TRBV19 to TRBJ2-5; 9 bases are a match to TRBD1. The CDR3 DNA sequence: TGTGCCAGTAGCGCCGTCCCGGGACAGGGTATGGAGACCCAGTACTTC. It codes for CASSAVPGQGMETQYF.